This TCR beta chain was recovered during a study of CD8+ T cells in alopecia areata. Study as a whole: Severity scores in treated patients reflected the percentage of scalp affected.

Broader study findings: Scalp clonality decreased significantly with tofacitinib, and so did expanded CD8+ clones among the top 100.

Points on this clone: Its antigen is not known.

Noted treatment: oral pan-JAK inhibitor, 5-10 mg twice daily. The ends were cut back, 2 bases at V and 11 bases at J, with 12 bases in the middle. The CDR3 totals 12 residues. Germline assignment: CDR1 MNHEY and CDR2 SMNVEV (reference sequence). Extracted RNA was reverse transcribed into cDNA, the sequencing template. Profiling relied on immunoSEQ multiplex PCR, and the TCRdb table lists in-frame clones only, not all of them. Seen here are more than 200,000 clones, 66% observed once, and the top ten hold roughly 1.2%. Specimen: CD4+ T cells sorted from blood, collected around week 42, from a patient treated with tofacitinib. The chain uses TRBV27 and TRBJ1-1; D possibly corresponds to TRBD1 (6 bases). The clonotype was recovered from a human donor with alopecia areata. The CDR3 spells CASSLPPGEAFF. The CDR3 nucleotides read TGTGCCAGCAGTTTACCTCCAGGGGAGGCTTTCTTT.